This entry describes one T cell receptor (beta chain). This clonotype appeared many times. Its antigen is still unknown. Nothing much larger sits one base from this clone, and base qualities are not available. The time point label here, explained by the study, means: newly diagnosed GD, antithyroid drugs for less than 3 months. RNA was extracted from PBMCs in TRIzol for both TCR sequencing and RNA sequencing. Graves' disease was diagnosed according to American Thyroid Association guidelines. The patients came from an endocrinology department in Xi'an, China. Each patient gave approximately 8.8 milliliters of peripheral blood, collected in an EDTA anticoagulant tube. Ficoll Paque Plus density gradient separation was used to isolate PBMCs, and no additional T cell sorting was done. RNA quality was checked with an Agilent 2100 Bioanalyzer and agarose gel, and concentration with a NanoDrop 2000. The data were taken from a study of regulatory T cells in long-lasting Graves disease (TCRdb year 2021). Broadly, across the study: Patients with newly diagnosed Graves' disease had been on antithyroid drugs for under 3 months. Patients with persistent Graves' disease were compared with patients with newly diagnosed Graves' disease using TCR sequencing and RNA sequencing of peripheral blood. The study was conducted in China and was registered as a clinical trial. A total of some 35 samples underwent TCR sequencing, from some 13 patients with persistent Graves' disease and 20 or so patients with newly diagnosed Graves' disease. Overall results and qualifications from the work: Because the primary lesion, thyroid tissue, could not be accessed, the study looked at peripheral blood alone. The authors noted that the small sample size was a limitation that may lower accuracy. Preferential use of TRBV28, TRBJ1-2 and TRBJ2-5 was observed in persistent disease, whereas TRBV20-1 and TRBJ2-1 were favored in newly diagnosed disease. Persistent Graves' disease patients showed lower TCR Shannon entropy and fewer highly expanded clones than newly diagnosed patients, suggesting clonal expansion. Sequencing and analysis were restricted to the TCR beta chain. More public clonotypes were shared among persistent patients (under 3,000) than among newly diagnosed patients (966).

The library was produced with multiplex PCR. Sequencing relied on an Illumina HiSeq 4000. iRepertoire HTBI primers and Arm-PCR amplification of CDR3 regions were used to construct TCR beta libraries. Before sequencing, the PCR products went through gel purification. In the authors' own workflow: Gene usage analysis of CDR3 amino acid clonotypes relied on the 55 to 80 TRBV and around 14 TRBJ segments identified across samples. COPE and FqMerger were used to merge the filtered high-quality paired reads into contigs. BLAST was used to align contigs to IMGT TRBV, TRBD and TRBJ reference genes, with CDR3 defined following IMGT. Highly expanded clones were defined as clonotypes with a frequency above 0.1%. Shannon entropy was used to measure repertoire diversity, and the Gini coefficient was used to measure V-J evenness. Clonotypes shared by more than one individual were considered public. TCRdb applied fastp at Q25 and MiXCR to the public reads, then kept only in-frame beta chains. A single entry per CDR3 protein holds the most common genes and DNA from its merged rows. The V and J calls reflect TCRdb's pipeline rather than the authors' work. The sample table lists approximately 560,000 distinct CDR3 sequences, approximately 16% of them with a count of one. The ten largest clones take up 12% of the sample.

The CDR3 goes from the cysteine to the phenylalanine over 14 residues. CDR3 DNA only is kept here, 42 bases in frame from base 1. V is cut by 6 bases and J by 0 bases, and the space between the germline ends is 9 bases. From the germline V gene, CDR1 is ENHRY and CDR2 is SYGVKD. Separately, the same data were catalogued under a study of T cells in Graves' hyperthyroidism and ophthalmopathy. Drawing on the second study: Stable Graves' hyperthyroidism was defined as the absence of progression to ophthalmopathy over 18 months of follow-up. Hyperthyroidism patients were newly diagnosed, had a disease duration of under 2 months, and were aged 18 to 65 years. The study excluded patients with uncontrolled infections, other autoimmune diseases, pregnancy or lactation. Diagnoses relied on clinical symptoms, serum thyroxine and TRAb, thyroid ultrasound and orbital computed tomography. The TCR CDR3 was subjected to a first round of RT-PCR using the HTBI primer set and the Qiagen OneStep RT-PCR kit. Most expanded thyroid clonotypes (frequency above 0.001) were also found in blood, which suggests that blood repertoires may mirror thyroid immune responses. Ophthalmopathy was separated from stable hyperthyroidism by a 13 V-J signature model, with approximately 90% sensitivity and around 81% specificity obtained in cross-validation and 80%/75% obtained in testing. In validation, progression to ophthalmopathy was predicted by the model with nearly 71% sensitivity and 72% to 80% specificity, a median of about 6.4 months before onset. A discovery cohort of approximately 100 patients, roughly 45 with Graves' ophthalmopathy and about 58 with stable Graves' hyperthyroidism, was used to find distinguishing TCR V-J signatures. Whether ophthalmopathy could be predicted prospectively was tested in an independent validation cohort made up of 18 hyperthyroidism patients plus 17 patients who later progressed to ophthalmopathy. The 100 or so discovery patients were randomly split 7:3 into training and test sets. Thyroid tissue and blood T-cell repertoires from six Graves' hyperthyroidism patients were also compared in the study. After sampling, hyperthyroidism patients received methimazole starting at 30 mg daily, and ophthalmopathy patients received high-dose intravenous methylprednisolone. The libraries were constructed in a second round of multiplex PCR and then size-selected and purified. Paired-end sequencing of the libraries was performed with 100 bp reads on an Illumina HiSeq2000. SOAPnuke was used to process the raw data, throwing out any read that contained adapters or uncalled bases, had a mean Phred below 15, or lacked an exact constant-primer or identifier match. High-quality paired reads were merged using COPE v1.2.5, and each unique nucleotide sequence was defined as a clonotype. Clonotypes were aligned to IMGT TRBV, TRBD and TRBJ reference segments using MiTCR v1.1. Only V-J combinations with frequency above 0.0001, covering 98% to 99.2% of repertoires, were analysed. The TCS score was defined as the ratio of F50 (clonal expansion) to E x V (chaos), calculated using BLOSUM62-based TCRdist between CDR3 peptides within each V-J. Welch's t-statistics and random forest reduced roughly 500 V-J features to roughly 13, which were used in a naive Bayes classifier (R e1071). No statistical method was used to set the sample size in advance, and investigators knew the group allocation. The paper describes TCR Vbeta CDR3 sequencing of about 140 peripheral blood samples, made up of roughly 40 ophthalmopathy patients, approximately 73 hyperthyroidism patients and roughly 17 progressor patients.

Sequencing was performed on peripheral blood mononuclear cells (PBMCs), taken at new diagnosis, from a patient treated with antithyroid drugs. The chain employs TRBV10-3 and TRBJ1-5, with no confidently assigned D gene. This receptor was obtained from a man aged 18-30 years with Graves disease. Donor details come from another sample of the same person, matched by shared clones. The nucleotides are TGTGCCATCAGGAACAGCGATAGCAATCAGCCCCAGCATTTT. Translated, it reads CAIRNSDSNQPQHF.